The T cell receptor beta chain under discussion was sequenced for a study of CD8 T cells in Susac syndrome. RNA totalling roughly 0.5 to 1 ug underwent reverse transcription with random hexamers. Amplification of the TCR beta CDR3 was carried out by immunoSEQ multiplex PCR, which spanned a total of 54 Vbeta and 13 Jbeta segments. TCRdb fed the immunoSEQ multiplex PCR reads into MiXCR, producing one record per CDR3 protein. Among more than 70,000 distinct CDR3 sequences listed, 91% were seen once. Findings of the study overall: The study's TCR sequencing and HLA analysis covered a relatively small number of individuals, and the study acknowledged this.

The patients who served as multiple sclerosis controls were treatment-naive and had stable or active relapsing-remitting disease that fulfilled the revised McDonald criteria. Negative isolation yielded the CD8+ and CD4+ T cells, while FACS enriched the TEMRA cells. Worth noting for this clonotype: Antigen unknown.

Trimming took 7 bases from V and 4 from J, leaving 17 bases between them. The CDR3 is 15 residues long. Germline CDR1 reads SGHTA; CDR2 reads FQGNSA. The clonotype was recovered from a human donor with multiple sclerosis. Source material: CD8+ T cells from PBMCs. The chain is built from TRBV7-2 and TRBJ1-3; D possibly corresponds to TRBD1 (6 bases). The DNA of the CDR3 is TGTGCCAGCACCCCGAGAACAGGGATCGGAAACACCATATATTTT. Translated: CASTPRTGIGNTIYF.